This entry lists 19 T cell receptor beta chains sequenced from one sample in a study of graft-versus-host responses after intestinal transplantation. Sequencing used immunoSEQ multiplex PCR; TCRdb keeps in-frame clones, though not all of them. The sample gives roughly 23,000 clones, 90% to 95% of which show up once; roughly 2% is in the top ten. Source: PBMCs, taken roughly 41 days after intestinal transplant. The source is a human patient who received an intestinal transplant, so some T cells may come from the graft donor.

This CDR3 reads CASSPSPDTGELFF. The CDR3 bases are TGTGCCAGCTCACCAAGTCCTGACACCGGGGAGCTGTTTTTT. The J gene is TRBJ2-2, the V gene TRBV18, with D hard to call. This CDR3 is built from 14 residues. The germline V gene has CDR1 KGHSH and CDR2 LQKENI. V was shortened by 2 bases and J by 3 bases, with 7 bases between the two germline ends.

The rearrangement joins TRBV28 to TRBJ1-5; D remains unclear. The CDR3 is 14 amino acids. Looked up from germline, CDR1 is MDHEN and CDR2 is SYDVKM. Trimming stripped 2 bases from V and 0 bases from J, with 5 bases between. The CDR3 DNA is TGTGCCAGCAGTTTAACGAATAGCAATCAGCCCCAGCATTTT. Translating gives CASSLTNSNQPQHF.

The chain couples TRBV5-6 to TRBJ2-3; D remains ambiguous. Germline CDR1 SGHDT, CDR2 YYEEEE. This CDR3 comprises 13 residues. The CDR3 loop is CGTGLGGTDTQYF. The CDR3 nucleotides are TGTGGAACGGGCTTAGGAGGCACAGATACGCAGTATTTT.

This clone was picked up one time. The chain couples TRBV5-1 to TRBJ2-7, with D unclear. The CDR3 is 14 amino acids. The germline V gene has CDR1 SGHRS and CDR2 YFSETQ. V was shortened by 0 bases and J by 5 bases, with 12 bases between the two germline ends. This CDR3 reads CASSLELPGDEQYF. The CDR3 DNA is TGCGCCAGCAGCTTGGAACTACCTGGGGACGAGCAGTACTTC.

The CDR3 is CASSATSGRGETQYF. For the CDR3, the DNA is TGTGCCAGCAGTGCGACTAGCGGGAGGGGAGAGACCCAGTACTTC. The chain employs TRBV6-5 and TRBJ2-5; 14 nucleotides align to TRBD2. Germline loops: CDR1 MNHEY, CDR2 SVGAGI. V shed 5 bases, J shed 4 bases, and the junction held 3 bases outside the gene matches. This CDR3 comprises 15 residues.

The rearrangement links TRBV5-6 to TRBJ1-5; D gene unclear. Trimming left V 4 bases short and J 8 bases short, with 13 bases between. Germline CDR1 is SGHDT and CDR2 is YYEEEE. The CDR3 has 13 amino acids. The CDR3 bases are TGTGCCAGCAGCACCCGCGGAGAGGAGCCCCAGCATTTT. This encodes CASSTRGEEPQHF.

This clone was counted once. The rearrangement joins TRBV6-5 to TRBJ1-1; the D gene is possibly TRBD1 (5 bases). CDR1 MNHEY and CDR2 SVGAGI come from the germline V gene. There are 14 residues in the CDR3. The V end lost 0 bases, the J end lost 8 bases, and 13 bases lay between the germline ends. CDR3 sequence reads: CASSYSGDSAEAFF. For the CDR3, the DNA is TGTGCCAGCAGTTACTCGGGGGATTCCGCGGAAGCTTTCTTT.

V usage is TRBV7-9 and J usage is TRBJ1-5, with D maybe TRBD1 (5 bases). CDR3 length equals 14 residues. The germline V gene has CDR1 SEHNR and CDR2 FQNEAQ (reference sequence). V lost 4 bases, J lost 0 bases, and 7 bases lay in between. CDR3 amino acids: CASSYDSSNQPQHF. The CDR3 DNA follows: TGTGCCAGCAGCTACGACAGTAGCAATCAGCCCCAGCATTTT.

The rearrangement joins TRBV28 to TRBJ2-7; possibly TRBD2 for D (8 bases). This CDR3 contains 15 residues. Trimming left V 6 bases short and J 5 bases short, with 20 bases between. Germline V gene lookup returns CDR1 MDHEN and CDR2 SYDVKM. The DNA for the CDR3 is TGTGCCAGCAGGGCAGGGGGACTAGTCTTCCACGAGCAGTACTTC. It encodes CASRAGGLVFHEQYF.

The rearrangement links TRBV4-1 to TRBJ2-1; TRBD2 matches at 9 bases. Germline loops: CDR1 MGHRA, CDR2 YSYEKL. The CDR3 is made up of 15 amino acids. V gave up 4 bases and J gave up 9 bases; unmatched junction bases: 10. Written as DNA, the CDR3 is TGCGCCAGCAGCCCAAGAACTGGGACTAGCACTGAGCAGTTCTTC. This sequence encodes CASSPRTGTSTEQFF.

This clone showed up just a few times. V is TRBV5-6 and J is TRBJ2-1, with 8 positions matching TRBD2. The ends lost 6 bases at V and 8 bases at J; junction bases unmatched: 7. Germline loops: CDR1 SGHDT, CDR2 YYEEEE. The CDR3 has 13 residues. The CDR3 DNA follows: TGTGCCAGCACCAGGTTCGGGGGGGATGAGCAGTTCTTC. Its translation: CASTRFGGDEQFF.

This clone has just one count. The V call is TRBV27, the J call TRBJ2-3; 9 bases fit TRBD1. The CDR3 covers 18 residues. Germline V gene sequence: CDR1 MNHEY, CDR2 SMNVEV (reference sequence). V lost 5 bases, J lost 2 bases, and 14 bases stayed unmatched. The CDR3 sequence: CASSLQGAPDQITDTQYF. Written as DNA, the CDR3 is TGTGCCAGCAGTCTACAGGGGGCTCCGGATCAAATCACAGATACGCAGTATTTT.

This clone was seen just once. The chain is built from TRBV12-5 and TRBJ2-1, with D perhaps TRBD1 (6 bases). V gave up 5 bases and J gave up 7 bases, with 9 bases separating them. The CDR3 length is 12 residues. The germline V gene encodes CDR1 LGHNT and CDR2 FRNRAP. The CDR3 spells CASGIQGNEQFF. In DNA form, the CDR3 reads TGTGCTAGTGGTATCCAGGGGAATGAGCAGTTCTTC.

The chain couples TRBV4-3 to TRBJ2-1; 7 positions match TRBD2. The CDR3 consists of 20 residues. Looked up from germline, CDR1 is LGHNA and CDR2 is YSLEER. V dropped 0 bases and J dropped 5; count of bases not matched to a gene: 19. CDR3 in DNA: TGCGCCAGCAGCCAAGATAGCGCTAGCGGTCCTCCGAGTGGAAACAATGAGCAGTTCTTC. This codes for CASSQDSASGPPSGNNEQFF.

The V gene is TRBV4-1, the J gene TRBJ2-6, with D possibly being TRBD2 (6 bases). CDR3 size: 19 residues. V was clipped by 4 bases and J by 1 base, with 20 bases between them. The germline gives CDR1 MGHRA, CDR2 YSYEKL. In nucleotides, the CDR3 is TGCGCCAGCAGCCCTCCAGGCGGGGACGGAAGATCTGGGGCCAACGTCCTGACTTTC. Amino acid sequence: CASSPPGGDGRSGANVLTF.

The chain employs TRBV12-5 and TRBJ2-1; TRBD2 matches 12 bases. The V and J ends lost 3 bases and 8 bases, in that order; junction bases with no gene match: 14. Per the germline V gene, CDR1 is LGHNT and CDR2 is FRNRAP. This CDR3 region has 18 residues. The CDR3 region is CASGFLPTTSGSTDEQFF. DNA for the CDR3: TGTGCTAGTGGTTTCTTACCCACGACTAGCGGGAGTACCGATGAGCAGTTCTTC.

The chain carries TRBV7-2 and TRBJ2-5; 8 positions match TRBD1. The assigned J gene may be wrong: the sequence end matches TRBJ2-7 better. The germline gives CDR1 SGHTA, CDR2 FQGNSA. This CDR3 is 11 amino acids long. CDR3 DNA sequence: TGTGCCGCAGGGGGCCTCCACGAGCAGTACTTC. Protein sequence: CAAGGLHEQYF.

Written as DNA, the CDR3 is TGTGCCAGCAGCCGGACAGCGAACACCGGGGAGCTGTTTTTT. Encoded protein: CASSRTANTGELFF. The rearrangement joins TRBV14 to TRBJ2-2; perhaps TRBD1 as D (6 bases). This CDR3 has 14 amino acids. V dropped 4 bases and J dropped 0 bases, with 6 bases sitting between them. The germline V gene encodes CDR1 SGHDN and CDR2 FVKESK. Full variable domain (missing parts from reference TRBV14 and TRBJ2-2): EAGVTQFPSHSVIEKGQTVTLRCDPISGHDNLYWYRRVMGKEIKFLLHFVKESKQDESGMPNNRFLAERTGGTYSTLKVQPAELEDSGVYFCASSRTANTGELFFGEGSRLTVL.

The chain combines TRBV27 with TRBJ2-1; the match to TRBD1 covers 10 bases. Per germline, CDR1 MNHEY and CDR2 SMNVEV (reference sequence). This CDR3 is 15 amino acids long. V trimming: 7 bases; J trimming: 4 bases; junction bases outside the gene matches: 7. The CDR3 coding sequence is TGTGCCAGCACCCTCGACAGGGGGCATTACAATGAGCAGTTCTTC. Residues: CASTLDRGHYNEQFF.